This TCR beta chain appears in the sequencing data of a study of blood T cell repertoires in COVID-19. Looking at the study overall: T cells, B-cell-depleted T cells, or PBMCs provided the cDNA or gDNA that served as material.

Repertoires were generated with immunoSEQ multiplex PCR, while TCRdb's copy carries only in-frame clones and drops some. Among a few hundred thousand clones listed, more than 70% were seen once. Unmatched junction bases numbered 3, after V lost 4 bases and J lost 0 bases. The germline gives CDR1 LGHDT, CDR2 YNNKEL (reference sequence). This CDR3 spans 15 amino acids. The TCR comes from a man in his late teens or twenties who had recovered from COVID-19. The sequenced sample was peripheral blood. The chain uses TRBV3-1 (or the pseudogene TRBV3-2) and TRBJ2-3; TRBD2 agrees at 8 bases. As DNA, the CDR3 is TGTGCCAGCAGCCCAACTAGCGGAAGCACAGATACGCAGTATTTT. This sequence encodes CASSPTSGSTDTQYF.